This T cell receptor beta chain is from a study of CD8 T cells in ankylosing spondylitis. Broader study findings: A motif in TCR beta, a set of about 8 highly homologous variants, appeared characteristic of ankylosing spondylitis blood. The study looked at matched synovial fluid samples from ankylosing spondylitis patients. Disease-linked clones were reported to be significantly enriched there. Reactive arthritis synovial fluid and blood previously showed some of these motif variants.

Researchers built TCR beta libraries using quantitative 5'-RACE with molecular barcodes. Each CDR3 protein is one row after TCRdb ran MiXCR on the 5' RACE reads. Of about 400,000 distinct CDR3 sequences listed, around 20% were seen once; the top ten hold around 13%. A few counts support this clonotype. What it recognizes is unknown. Germline CDR1 and CDR2: MNHEY and SMNVEV (reference sequence). The ends were cut back, 5 bases at V and 4 bases at J, with 17 bases in the middle. The CDR3 has 15 amino acids. The material sequenced was blood, either unsorted or a sorted T cell fraction (not recorded which). The chain has TRBV27 and TRBJ1-1; TRBD1 is a possible D gene (6 bases). This sequence was found in a male donor with ankylosing spondylitis or in good health (not recorded which). The CDR3 coding sequence is TGTGCCAGCAGTGTTCCGGGACAAAGAGGCACTGAAGCTTTCTTT. Protein sequence: CASSVPGQRGTEAFF.